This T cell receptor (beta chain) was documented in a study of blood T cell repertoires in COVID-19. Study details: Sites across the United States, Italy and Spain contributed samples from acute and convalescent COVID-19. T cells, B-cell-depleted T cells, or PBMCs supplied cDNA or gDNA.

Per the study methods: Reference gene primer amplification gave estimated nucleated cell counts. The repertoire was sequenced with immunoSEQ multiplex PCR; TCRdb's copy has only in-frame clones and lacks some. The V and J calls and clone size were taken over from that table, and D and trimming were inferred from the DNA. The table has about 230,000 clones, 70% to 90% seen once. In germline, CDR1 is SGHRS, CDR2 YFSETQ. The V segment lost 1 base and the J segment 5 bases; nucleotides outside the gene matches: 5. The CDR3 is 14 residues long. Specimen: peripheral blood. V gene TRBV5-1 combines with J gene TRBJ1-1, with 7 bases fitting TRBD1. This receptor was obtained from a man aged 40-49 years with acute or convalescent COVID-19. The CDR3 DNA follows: TGCGCCAGCAGCTTGTCAGGCAGGGGGACTGAAGCTTTCTTT. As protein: CASSLSGRGTEAFF. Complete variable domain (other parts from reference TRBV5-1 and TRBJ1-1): KAGVTQTPRYLIKTRGQQVTLSCSPISGHRSVSWYQQTPGQGLQFLFEYFSETQRNKGNFPGRFSGRQFSNSRSEMNVSTLELGDSALYLCASSLSGRGTEAFFGQGTRLTVV.